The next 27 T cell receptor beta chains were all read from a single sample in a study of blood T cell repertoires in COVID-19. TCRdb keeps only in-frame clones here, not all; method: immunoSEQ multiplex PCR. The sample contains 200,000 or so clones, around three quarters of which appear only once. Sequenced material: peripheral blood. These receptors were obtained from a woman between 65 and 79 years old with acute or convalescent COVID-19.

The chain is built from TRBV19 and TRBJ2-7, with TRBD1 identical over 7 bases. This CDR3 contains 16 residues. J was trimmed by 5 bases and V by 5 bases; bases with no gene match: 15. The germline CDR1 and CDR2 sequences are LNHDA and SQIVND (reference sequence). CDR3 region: CASSLDPGTARHEQYF. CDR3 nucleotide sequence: TGTGCCAGTAGTCTTGACCCCGGGACAGCACGACACGAGCAGTACTTC.

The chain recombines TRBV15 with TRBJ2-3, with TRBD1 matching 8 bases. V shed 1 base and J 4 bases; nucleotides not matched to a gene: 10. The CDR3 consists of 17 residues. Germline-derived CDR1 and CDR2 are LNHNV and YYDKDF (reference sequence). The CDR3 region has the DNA TGTGCCACCAGCAGAGGGAACCGGGACAGGAGGGCAGATACGCAGTATTTT. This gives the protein CATSRGNRDRRADTQYF.

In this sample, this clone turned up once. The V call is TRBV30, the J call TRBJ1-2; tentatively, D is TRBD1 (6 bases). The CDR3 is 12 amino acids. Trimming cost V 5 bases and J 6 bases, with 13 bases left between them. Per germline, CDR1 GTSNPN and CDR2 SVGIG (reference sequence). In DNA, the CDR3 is TGTGCCTGGGGGAGGGACATGGATGGCTACACCTTC. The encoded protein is CAWGRDMDGYTF.

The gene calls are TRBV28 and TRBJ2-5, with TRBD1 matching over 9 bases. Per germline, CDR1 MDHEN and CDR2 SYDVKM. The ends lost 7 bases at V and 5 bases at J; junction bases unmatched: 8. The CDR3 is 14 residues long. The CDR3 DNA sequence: TGTGCCAGCACCGAACAGGGGGCGGATGAGACCCAGTACTTC. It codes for CASTEQGADETQYF.

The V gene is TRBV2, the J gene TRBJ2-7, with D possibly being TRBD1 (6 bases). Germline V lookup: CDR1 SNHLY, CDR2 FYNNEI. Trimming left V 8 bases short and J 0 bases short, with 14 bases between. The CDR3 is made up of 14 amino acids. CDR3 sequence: CASGRDMSSYEQYF. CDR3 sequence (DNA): TGTGCCAGCGGCCGGGACATGAGCTCCTACGAGCAGTACTTC.

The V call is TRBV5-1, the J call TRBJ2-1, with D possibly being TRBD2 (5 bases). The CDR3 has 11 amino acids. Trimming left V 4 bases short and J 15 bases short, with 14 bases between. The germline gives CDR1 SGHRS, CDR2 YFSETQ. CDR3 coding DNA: TGCGCCAGCAGCGCGGGCGCGGTGAGGTTCTTC. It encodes CASSAGAVRFF.

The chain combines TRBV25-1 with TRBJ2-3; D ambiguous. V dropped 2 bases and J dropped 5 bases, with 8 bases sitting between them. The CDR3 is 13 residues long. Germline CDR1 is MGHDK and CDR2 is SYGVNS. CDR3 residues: CASSEIAGDTQYF. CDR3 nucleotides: TGTGCCAGCAGTGAAATAGCCGGAGATACGCAGTATTTT.

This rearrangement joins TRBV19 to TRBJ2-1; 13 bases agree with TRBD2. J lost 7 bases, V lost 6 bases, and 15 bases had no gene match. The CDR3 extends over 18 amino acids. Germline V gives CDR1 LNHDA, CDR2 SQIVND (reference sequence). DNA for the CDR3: TGTGCCAGTAGCCCCGGACTAGCGGGAGCTGTTATGGGGAATGAGCAGTTCTTC. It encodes CASSPGLAGAVMGNEQFF.

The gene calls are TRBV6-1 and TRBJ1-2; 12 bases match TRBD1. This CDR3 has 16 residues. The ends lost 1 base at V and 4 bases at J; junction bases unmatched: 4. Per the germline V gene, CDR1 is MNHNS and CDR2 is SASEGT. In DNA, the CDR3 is TGTGCCAGCAGTGAAGGGGGACAGGGGGCGGGCTATGGCTACACCTTC. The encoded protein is CASSEGGQGAGYGYTF.

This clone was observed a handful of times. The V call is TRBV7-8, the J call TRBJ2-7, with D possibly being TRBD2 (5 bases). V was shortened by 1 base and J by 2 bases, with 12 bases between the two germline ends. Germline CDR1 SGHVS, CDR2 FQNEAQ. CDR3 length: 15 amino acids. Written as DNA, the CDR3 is TGTGCCAGCAGCTTAGTTGCGACTACCACCTACGAGCAGTACTTC. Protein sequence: CASSLVATTTYEQYF.

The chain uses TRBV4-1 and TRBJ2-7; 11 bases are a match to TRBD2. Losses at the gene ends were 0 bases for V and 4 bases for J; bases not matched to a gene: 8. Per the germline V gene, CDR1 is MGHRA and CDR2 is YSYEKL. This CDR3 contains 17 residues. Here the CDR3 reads CASSQDAGTSGRYEQYF. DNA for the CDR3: TGCGCCAGCAGCCAAGACGCCGGGACTAGCGGAAGGTACGAGCAGTACTTC.

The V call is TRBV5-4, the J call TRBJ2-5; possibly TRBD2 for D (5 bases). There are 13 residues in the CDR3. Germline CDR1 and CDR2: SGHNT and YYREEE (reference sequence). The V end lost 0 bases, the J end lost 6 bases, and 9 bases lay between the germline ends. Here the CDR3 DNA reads TGTGCCAGCAGCTTGGCCGAGGGAAAGACCCAGTACTTC. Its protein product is CASSLAEGKTQYF.

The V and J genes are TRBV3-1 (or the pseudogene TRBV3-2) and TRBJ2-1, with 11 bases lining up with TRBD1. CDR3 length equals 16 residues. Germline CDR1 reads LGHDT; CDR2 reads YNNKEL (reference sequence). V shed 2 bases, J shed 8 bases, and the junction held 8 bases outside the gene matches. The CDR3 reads CASSQTPRTGGDEQFF. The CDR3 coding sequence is TGTGCCAGCAGCCAAACCCCTCGGACAGGGGGCGATGAGCAGTTCTTC.

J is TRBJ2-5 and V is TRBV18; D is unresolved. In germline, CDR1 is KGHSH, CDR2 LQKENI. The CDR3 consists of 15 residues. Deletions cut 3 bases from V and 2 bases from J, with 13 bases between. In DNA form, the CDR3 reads TGTGCCAGCTCACCCCTGGCAGGATTACAAGAGACCCAGTACTTC. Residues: CASSPLAGLQETQYF.

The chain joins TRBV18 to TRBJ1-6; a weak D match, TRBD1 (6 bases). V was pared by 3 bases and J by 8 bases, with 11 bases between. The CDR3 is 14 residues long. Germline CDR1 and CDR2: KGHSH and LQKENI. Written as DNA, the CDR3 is TGTGCCAGCTCACCGGGGACATCTTATTCACCCCTCCACTTT. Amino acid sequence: CASSPGTSYSPLHF.

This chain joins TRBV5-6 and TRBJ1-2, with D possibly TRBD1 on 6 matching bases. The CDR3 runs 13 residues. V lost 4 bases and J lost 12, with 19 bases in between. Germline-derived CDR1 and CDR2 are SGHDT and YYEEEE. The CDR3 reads CASSRWTDLGNTF. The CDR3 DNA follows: TGTGCCAGCAGCCGGTGGACAGACCTTGGGAACACCTTC.

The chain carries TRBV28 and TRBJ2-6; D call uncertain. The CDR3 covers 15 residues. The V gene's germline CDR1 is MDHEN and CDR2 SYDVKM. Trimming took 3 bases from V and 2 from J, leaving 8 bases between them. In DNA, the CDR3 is TGTGCCAGCAGTTTGGGCATAACTGGGGCCAACGTCCTGACTTTC. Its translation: CASSLGITGANVLTF.

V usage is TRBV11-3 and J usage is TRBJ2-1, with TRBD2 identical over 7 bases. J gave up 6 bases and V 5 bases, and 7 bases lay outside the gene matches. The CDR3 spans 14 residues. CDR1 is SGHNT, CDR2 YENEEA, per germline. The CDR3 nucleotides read TGTGCCAGCAGCCAACGGGACTACCTCAATGAGCAGTTCTTC. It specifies CASSQRDYLNEQFF.

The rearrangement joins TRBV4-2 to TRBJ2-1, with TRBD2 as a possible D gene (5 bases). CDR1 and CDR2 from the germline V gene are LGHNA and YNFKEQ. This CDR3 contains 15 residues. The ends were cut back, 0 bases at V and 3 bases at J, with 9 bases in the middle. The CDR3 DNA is TGTGCCAGCAGCCAAGACGAGACTAACTACAATGAGCAGTTCTTC. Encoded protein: CASSQDETNYNEQFF.

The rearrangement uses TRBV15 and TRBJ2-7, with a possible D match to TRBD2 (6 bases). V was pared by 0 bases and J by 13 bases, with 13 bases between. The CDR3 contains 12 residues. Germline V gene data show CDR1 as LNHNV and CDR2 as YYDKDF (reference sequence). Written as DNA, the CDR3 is TGTGCCACCAGCAGAGATGGGAGGCTGGAATACTTC. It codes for CATSRDGRLEYF. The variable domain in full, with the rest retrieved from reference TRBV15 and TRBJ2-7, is DAMVIQNPRYQVTQFGKPVTLSCSQTLNHNVMYWYQQKSSQAPKLLFHYYDKDFNNEADTPDNFQSRRPNTSFCFLDIRSPGLGDTAMYLCATSRDGRLEYFGPGTRLTVT.

CDR3 nucleotide sequence: TGTGCCAGCAGCTTAACTGGTCCTTACAATGAGCAGTTCTTC. Protein: CASSLTGPYNEQFF. The V and J genes are TRBV11-1 and TRBJ2-1, with D unclear. The germline V gene has CDR1 SGHAT and CDR2 FQDESV (reference sequence). Deletions cut 2 bases from V and 4 bases from J, with 9 bases between. This CDR3 is 14 amino acids long.

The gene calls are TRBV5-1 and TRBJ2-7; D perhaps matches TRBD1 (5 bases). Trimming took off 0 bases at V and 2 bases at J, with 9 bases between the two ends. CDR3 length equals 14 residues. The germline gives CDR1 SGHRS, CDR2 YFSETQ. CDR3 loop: CASSLAAGTYEQYF. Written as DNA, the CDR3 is TGCGCCAGCAGCTTGGCGGCAGGGACCTACGAGCAGTACTTC.

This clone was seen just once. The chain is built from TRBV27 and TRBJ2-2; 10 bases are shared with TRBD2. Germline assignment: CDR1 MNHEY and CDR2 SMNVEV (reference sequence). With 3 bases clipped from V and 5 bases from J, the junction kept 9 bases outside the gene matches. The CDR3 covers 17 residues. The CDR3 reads CASSLPGTSVRTGELFF. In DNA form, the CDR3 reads TGTGCCAGCAGTTTGCCCGGGACTAGCGTCCGAACCGGGGAGCTGTTTTTT.

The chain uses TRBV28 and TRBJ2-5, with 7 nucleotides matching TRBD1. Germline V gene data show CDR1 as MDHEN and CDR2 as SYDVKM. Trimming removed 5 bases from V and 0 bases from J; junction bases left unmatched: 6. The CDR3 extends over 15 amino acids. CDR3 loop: CASSPKGANQETQYF. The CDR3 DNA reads TGTGCCAGCAGTCCAAAGGGGGCCAACCAAGAGACCCAGTACTTC.

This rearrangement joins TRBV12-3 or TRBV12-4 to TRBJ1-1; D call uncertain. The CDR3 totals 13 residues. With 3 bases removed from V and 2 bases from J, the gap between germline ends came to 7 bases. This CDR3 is CASSFVPNTEAFF. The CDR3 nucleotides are TGTGCCAGCAGTTTTGTTCCAAACACTGAAGCTTTCTTT.

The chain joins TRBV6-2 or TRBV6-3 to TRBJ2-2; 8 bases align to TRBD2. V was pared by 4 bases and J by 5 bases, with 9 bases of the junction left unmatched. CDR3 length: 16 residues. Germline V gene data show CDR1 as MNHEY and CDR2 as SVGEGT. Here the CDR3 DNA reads TGTGCCAGCAGTTTAGGTCCCCGCGGGAGGACCGGGGAGCTGTTTTTT. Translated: CASSLGPRGRTGELFF.

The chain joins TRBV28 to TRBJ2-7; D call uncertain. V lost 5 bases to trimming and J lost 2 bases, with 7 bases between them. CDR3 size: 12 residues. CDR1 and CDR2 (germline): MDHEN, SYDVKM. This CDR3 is CASSISAYEQYF. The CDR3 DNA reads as TGTGCCAGCAGTATCAGCGCCTACGAGCAGTACTTC.